The subject of this entry is one T cell receptor (beta chain). Its antigen remains unknown. It is likely a read error, because the conserved phenylalanine at the end of the CDR3 is missing. These data are taken from a study of glioma-infiltrating T cells. General study findings and limits: Above-expected tissue-blood divergence occurred in all gliomas, most in low-grade ones.

This CDR3 comprises 15 residues. Between the trimmed V and J ends, which lost 4 bases and 3 bases, there was a span of 13 bases. The germline V gene has CDR1 MNHNS and CDR2 SASEGT. TCR alpha and beta CDR3 regions were amplified from RNA using iRepertoire nested multiplex PCR. TCRdb recomputed calls from the multiplex PCR reads with MiXCR, one row per CDR3 protein. The sample has fewer than 200,000 distinct CDR3 sequences, roughly 32% seen once. The genes are TRBV6-1 and TRBJ1-5, with D possibly being TRBD1 (6 bases). This TCR was recovered from a human donor with low-grade glioma or glioblastoma, undergoing nonglioma brain surgery, or in good health (not recorded which). The sample taken for sequencing was glioma tissue, nonneoplastic brain tissue, or PBMCs (not recorded which). CDR3 nucleotide sequence: TGTGCCAGCAGTGCCATATACAGGGACAATCAGCCCCAGCATCTT. This gives the protein CASSAIYRDNQPQHL.